This TCR beta chain is drawn from a study of cytomegalovirus exposure and HLA in healthy donors. Vbeta (60) and Jbeta (13) primers were used in the PCR. Profiling relied on immunoSEQ multiplex PCR, and the TCRdb table lists in-frame clones only, not all of them. The table has about 160,000 clones, roughly 82% seen once. Germline V gene data show CDR1 as SGHNT and CDR2 as YYREEE (reference sequence). Trimming took 0 bases from V and 2 from J, leaving 12 bases between them. The CDR3 covers 16 residues. Sequencing was carried out using PBMCs. This chain joins TRBV5-4 and TRBJ2-1, with D perhaps TRBD2 (6 bases). The source is a man aged 45 to 65 in good health and CMV-seropositive. The CDR3 coding sequence is TGTGCCAGCAGCTTGGCAGGAGGGGTAGCCTACAATGAGCAGTTCTTC. It encodes CASSLAGGVAYNEQFF.